This section outlines one T cell receptor beta chain sequence together with its context. This sample includes further DNA sequences coding for the same CDR3. The data were obtained in a study of blood T cell repertoires in COVID-19. In the study overall: Researchers got acute and convalescent COVID-19 samples from the United States, Italy and Spain. The analysed material was cDNA or gDNA that came from T cells, B-cell-depleted T cells, or PBMCs.

Original processing methods: Amplification of reference gene primers provided the estimated nucleated cell counts. The protocol was immunoSEQ multiplex PCR, while the TCRdb copy is restricted to in-frame clones and leaves out a portion. V and J calls and clone size are given by that table; D and trimming were obtained from the DNA. This table has around 72,000 clones, 88% appearing once. The CDR3 loop spans 12 amino acids. The V and J ends lost 5 bases and 2 bases respectively, with 6 bases between them. CDR1 is MDHEN, CDR2 SYDVKM, per germline. The J gene is TRBJ1-2, the V gene TRBV28; D uncertain. The sample consisted of peripheral blood. This clonotype was sampled from a man between 50 and 59 years old with acute or convalescent COVID-19. The CDR3 region is CASSRGNYGYTF. For the CDR3, the DNA is TGTGCCAGCAGTCGGGGAAACTATGGCTACACCTTC.